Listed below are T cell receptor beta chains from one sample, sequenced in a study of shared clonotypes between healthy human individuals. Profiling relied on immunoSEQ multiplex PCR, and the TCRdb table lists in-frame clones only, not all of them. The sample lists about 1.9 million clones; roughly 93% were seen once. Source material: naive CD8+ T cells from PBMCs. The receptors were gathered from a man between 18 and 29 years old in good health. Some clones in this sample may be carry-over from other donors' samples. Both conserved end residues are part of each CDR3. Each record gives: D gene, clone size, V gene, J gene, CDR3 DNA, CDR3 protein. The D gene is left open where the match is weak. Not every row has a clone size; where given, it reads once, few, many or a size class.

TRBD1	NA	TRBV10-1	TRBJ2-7	TGCGCCAGCAGCCGACTTACAGGGGACGGGACAGCGGTCCCACTCGAGCAGTACTTC	CASSRLTGDGTAVPLEQYF
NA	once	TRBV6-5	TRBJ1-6	TGTGCCAGCGCCCCCCGGCAGGGAAATTTTTCACCCCTCCACTTT	CASAPRQGNFSPLHF
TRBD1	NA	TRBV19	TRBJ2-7	TGTGCCAGTAGCCAGGGGGCTCGTTACGAGCAGTACTTC	CASSQGARYEQYF
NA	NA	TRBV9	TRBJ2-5	TGTGCCAGCAGCGTCGACACCTCGTCCGAGACCCAGTACTTC	CASSVDTSSETQYF
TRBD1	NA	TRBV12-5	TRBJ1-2	TGTGCTAGTGGTTGGGACAGCTATGGCTACACCTTC	CASGWDSYGYTF
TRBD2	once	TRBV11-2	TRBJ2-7	TGTGCCAGCAGCGTATTGCGGACTAGTGGGGCCTACGAGCAGTACTTC	CASSVLRTSGAYEQYF
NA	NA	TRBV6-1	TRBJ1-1	TGTGCCAGCAAGGACAGCGGGGAAGCTTTCTTT	CASKDSGEAFF
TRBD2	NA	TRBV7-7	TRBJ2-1	TGTGCCAGCAGCTTAAGGGCTAGCGGGAGTCATGAGCAGTTCTTC	CASSLRASGSHEQFF
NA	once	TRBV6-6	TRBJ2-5	TGTGCCAGCAGTTACCCCGATGGACAGCCAACAGAGACCCAGTACTTC	CASSYPDGQPTETQYF
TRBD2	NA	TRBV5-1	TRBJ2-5	TGCGCCAGCAGCTTGGTGCCAGCGGGAATGCAAGAGACCCAGTACTTC	CASSLVPAGMQETQYF
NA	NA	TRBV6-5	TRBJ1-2	TGTGCCAGCAGTCCCGCGTATGCTAACTATGGCTACACCTTC	CASSPAYANYGYTF
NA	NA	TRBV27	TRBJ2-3	TGTGCCAGCAGTTCCCTCAAAGCAGGGCGGACAGATACGCAGTATTTT	CASSSLKAGRTDTQYF
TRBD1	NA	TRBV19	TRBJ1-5	TGTGCCAGTAGCCATTTCCCGGGACAGGGGACTCAGCCCCAGCATTTT	CASSHFPGQGTQPQHF
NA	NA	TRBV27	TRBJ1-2	TGTGCCAGCAGTCCGCGACAGGCAAACTATGGCTACACCTTC	CASSPRQANYGYTF
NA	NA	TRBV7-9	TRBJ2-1	TGTGCCAGCAGCTGGGAGTATGAGCAGTTCTTC	CASSWEYEQFF
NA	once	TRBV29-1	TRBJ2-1	TGCAGCGTTGATGGGGGATATGAGCAGTTCTTC	CSVDGGYEQFF
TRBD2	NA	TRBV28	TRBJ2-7	TGTGCCAGCAGTTTATTCTGGACTAGCTACTCCTACGAGCAGTACTTC	CASSLFWTSYSYEQYF
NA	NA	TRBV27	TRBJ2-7	TGTGCCAGCAGCTTGAGTCCCCTAGCCGGGGGAGGATTCTACGAGCAGTACTTC	CASSLSPLAGGGFYEQYF
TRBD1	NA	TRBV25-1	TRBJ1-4	TGTGCCAGCGGGACAGTTGCAACTAATGAAAAACTGTTTTTT	CASGTVATNEKLFF
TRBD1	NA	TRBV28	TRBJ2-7	TGTGCCAGCAGTTTAGGTAATAACAGGGGATGGGAGCAGTACTTC	CASSLGNNRGWEQYF
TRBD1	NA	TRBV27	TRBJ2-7	TGTGCCAGCAGTTCCCCTCGGACAGGCTACGAGCAGTACTTC	CASSSPRTGYEQYF
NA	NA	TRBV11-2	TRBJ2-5	TGTGCCAGCAGCTTAGGTACAGCGGCCATTGTGGAGACCCAGTACTTC	CASSLGTAAIVETQYF
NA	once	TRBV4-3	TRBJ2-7	TGCGCCAGCAGCCAAGTTCTAGGGGAGCTGGACGAGCAGTACTTC	CASSQVLGELDEQYF
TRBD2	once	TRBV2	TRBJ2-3	TGTGCCAGCAGTGAAAGCCTAGCGGGCACAGATACGCAGTATTTT	CASSESLAGTDTQYF
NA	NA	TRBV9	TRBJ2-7	TGTGCCAGCAGCCCGGTGGTGGGGGGGCACGAGCAGTACTTC	CASSPVVGGHEQYF
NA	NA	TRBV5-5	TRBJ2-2	TGTGCCAGCAGCTTGGCCGAGAGTTTGGGCACCGGGGAGCTGTTTTTT	CASSLAESLGTGELFF
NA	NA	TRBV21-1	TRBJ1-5	TGTGCCAGCAGCAAAGCTACAGGGCCCAATCAGCCCCAGCATTTT	CASSKATGPNQPQHF
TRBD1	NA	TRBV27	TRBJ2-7	TGTGCCAGCAGAGGGGGCTTAACGGACGAGCAGTACTTC	CASRGGLTDEQYF
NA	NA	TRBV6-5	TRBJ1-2	TGTGCCAGCAGTTACTCAACCTGGGGAGGGGACTATGGCTACACCTTC	CASSYSTWGGDYGYTF
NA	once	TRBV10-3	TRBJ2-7	TGTGCCATCAGTGAGTCGGCGGGTGACTCCTACGAGCAGTACTTC	CAISESAGDSYEQYF
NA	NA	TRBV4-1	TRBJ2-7	TGCGCCAGCAGCCTTGGACAGACCTACGAGCAGTACTTC	CASSLGQTYEQYF
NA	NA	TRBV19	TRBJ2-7	TGTGCCAGTAGTATCCTTGGGACCCTCTTGGGAGAGCAGTACTTC	CASSILGTLLGEQYF
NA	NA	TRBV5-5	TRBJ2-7	TGTGCCAGCAGCTTGGGCTGGGGGAGCTACGAGCAGTACTTC	CASSLGWGSYEQYF
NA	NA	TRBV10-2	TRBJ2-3	TGCGCCAGCAGTGGGGTTTTTAGGCCTGGCGGCACAGATACGCAGTATTTT	CASSGVFRPGGTDTQYF
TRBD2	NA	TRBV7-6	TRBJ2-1	TGTGCCAGCAGCTCCTTAGCGGGAGGGCTGTTGTCTATGAATGAGCAGTTCTTC	CASSSLAGGLLSMNEQFF
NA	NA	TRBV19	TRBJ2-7	TGTGCCAGTAGGAGCTCCTACGAGCAGTACTTC	CASRSSYEQYF
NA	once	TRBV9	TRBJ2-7	TGTGCCAGCAGCGTAGGGGTAGAAGCCTACGAGCAGTACTTC	CASSVGVEAYEQYF
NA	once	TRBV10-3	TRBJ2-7	TGTGCCATCAGTGACCGGGACGGAGGCTACGAGCAGTACTTC	CAISDRDGGYEQYF
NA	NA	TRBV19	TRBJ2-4	TGTGCCAGCGCCGAAGGGCAGATAGCCAAAAACATTCAGTACTTC	CASAEGQIAKNIQYF
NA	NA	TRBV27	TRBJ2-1	TGTGCCAGCAGTTTCTTACTAGCTCCTGAGCAGTTCTTC	CASSFLLAPEQFF
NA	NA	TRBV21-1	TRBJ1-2	TGTGCCAGCAGTCAAGGAAGCGGGTTCGTGGGCTACACCTTC	CASSQGSGFVGYTF
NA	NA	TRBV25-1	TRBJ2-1	TGTGCCAGCGGATACAGGGTGATTGAGCAGTTCTTC	CASGYRVIEQFF
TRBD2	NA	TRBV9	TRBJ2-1	TGTGCCAGCAGCGTTGGGACTAGCGACTACAATGAGCAGTTCTTC	CASSVGTSDYNEQFF
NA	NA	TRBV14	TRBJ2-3	TGTGCCAGCAGCCAAAACAGGGTGGGGATTGATACGCAGTATTTT	CASSQNRVGIDTQYF
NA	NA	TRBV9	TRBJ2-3	TGTGCCAGCAGCGTTTCGGGTTCCCCTCTAATGTCGACTTTCACAGATACGCAGTATTTT	CASSVSGSPLMSTFTDTQYF
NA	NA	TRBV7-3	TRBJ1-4	TGTGCCAGCAGACCCGGGATAGCAACTAATGAAAAACTGTTTTTT	CASRPGIATNEKLFF